A single TCR beta chain is shown here with its context. No antigen is known for it. This sample was taken from a study of T cells after yellow fever vaccination. For the study at large: Preparing low-cell-number fractions relied on SMART-Seq v4 Ultra Low Input. Study observations and caveats: Overall, a small share of clonotypes was seen in both CD4 and CD8 compartments. Abundant clonotypes from the bulk population could contaminate FACS-sorted repertoires.

Production of TCR cDNA was by 5'RACE template switching, which also added a universal primer site and UMIs. TCRdb re-called the 5' RACE reads with MiXCR, one entry per CDR3 protein. The data show around 300,000 distinct CDR3 sequences, about 4% seen once. The junction had 3 bases not matched to a gene; V was cut back by 0 bases and J by 0 bases. This CDR3 has 16 amino acids. Germline V CDR1 and CDR2: SGHVS, FNYEAQ. The sequencing used PBMCs, collected 5 days after the yellow fever booster vaccination. The chain uses TRBV7-6 and TRBJ1-1, with 8 bases aligning to TRBD1. This clonotype was obtained from a young man who received the YFV17D yellow fever vaccine. The DNA for the CDR3 is TGTGCCAGCAGCTTAGCCTGGACAGGGTTGAACACTGAAGCTTTCTTT. Protein: CASSLAWTGLNTEAFF.